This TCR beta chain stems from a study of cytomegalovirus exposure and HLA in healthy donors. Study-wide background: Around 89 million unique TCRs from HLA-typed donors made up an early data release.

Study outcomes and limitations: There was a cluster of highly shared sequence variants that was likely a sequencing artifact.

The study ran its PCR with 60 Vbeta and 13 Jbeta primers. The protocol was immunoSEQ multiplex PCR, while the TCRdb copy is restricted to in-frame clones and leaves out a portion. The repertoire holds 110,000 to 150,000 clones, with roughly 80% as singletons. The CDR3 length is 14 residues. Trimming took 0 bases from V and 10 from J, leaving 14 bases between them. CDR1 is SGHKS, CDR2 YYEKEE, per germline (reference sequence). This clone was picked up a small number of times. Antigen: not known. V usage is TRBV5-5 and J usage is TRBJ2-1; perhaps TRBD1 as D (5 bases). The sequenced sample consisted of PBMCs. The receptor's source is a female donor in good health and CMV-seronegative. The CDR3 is CASSLAQAAWEQFF. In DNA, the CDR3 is TGTGCCAGCAGCTTGGCACAGGCTGCTTGGGAGCAGTTCTTC.